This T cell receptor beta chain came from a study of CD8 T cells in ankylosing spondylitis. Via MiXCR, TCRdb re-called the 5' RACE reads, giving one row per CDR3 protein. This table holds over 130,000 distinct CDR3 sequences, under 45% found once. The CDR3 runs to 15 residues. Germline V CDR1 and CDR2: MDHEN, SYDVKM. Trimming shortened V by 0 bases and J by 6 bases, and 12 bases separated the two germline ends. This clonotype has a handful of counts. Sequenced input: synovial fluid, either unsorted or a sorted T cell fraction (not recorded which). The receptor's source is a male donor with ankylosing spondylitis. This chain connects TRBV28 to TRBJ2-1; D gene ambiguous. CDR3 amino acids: CASSLCPGCFNEQFF. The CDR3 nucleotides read TGTGCCAGCAGTTTATGCCCCGGATGTTTCAATGAGCAGTTCTTC. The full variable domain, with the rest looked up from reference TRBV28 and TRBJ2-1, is DVKVTQSSRYLVKRTGEKVFLECVQDMDHENMFWYRQDPGLGLRLIYFSYDVKMKEKGDIPEGYSVSREKKERFSLILESASTNQTSMYLCASSLCPGCFNEQFFGPGTRLTVL.